Given below is one TCR beta chain in context. Sequencing was performed with immunoSEQ multiplex PCR; in TCRdb, only in-frame clones are kept and a portion is missing. Among about 69,000 clones listed, approximately 80% were seen once. The trim removed 6 bases at V and 7 bases at J, leaving 9 bases unmatched. CDR3 length: 14 amino acids. Germline V gives CDR1 MDHEN, CDR2 SYDVKM. This record belongs to a study of early stage breast cancer tumors. Study-level background: Samples were sequenced at around 10-fold average coverage.

The sample was blood. The clonotype was recovered from a person aged 40 to 50 with breast cancer. The V gene is TRBV28, the J gene TRBJ2-5; 9 bases line up with TRBD2. CDR3 bases: TGTGCCAGCAGACGCCTCTGGCGGGAGGGGACCCAGTACTTC. This sequence encodes CASRRLWREGTQYF.